Below, 23 T cell receptor beta chains from the same sample are listed, as sequenced in a study of CD8 T cells in ankylosing spondylitis. General observations from the study: A TCR beta motif of about 8 highly homologous variants appeared characteristic of ankylosing spondylitis blood.

Their specific antigens are unknown. TCRdb independently ran MiXCR on the 5' RACE reads; one entry per CDR3 protein. The repertoire has about 540,000 distinct CDR3 sequences, about 13% of them found once; the top ten carry almost 7%. What was sequenced was blood, either unsorted or a sorted T cell fraction (not recorded which). These receptors all stem from a male donor with ankylosing spondylitis.

In its sample, this clonotype was seen many times. J is TRBJ1-2 and V is TRBV5-1; a weak D match, TRBD1 (5 bases). Germline CDR1 and CDR2: SGHRS and YFSETQ. V was trimmed by 4 bases and J by 8 bases, leaving 18 bases between them. The length of the CDR3 is 14 residues. CDR3 nucleotide sequence: TGCGCCAGCAGCCTCTCCGGGGCCGAGCGGGGCTACACCTTC. Amino acids: CASSLSGAERGYTF.

This clonotype was seen only a few times. This sequence joins TRBV10-3 and TRBJ2-6; D is ambiguous. CDR1 and CDR2 from the germline V gene are ENHRY and SYGVKD. The CDR3 spans 15 residues. Trimming took off 11 bases at V and 1 base at J, with 15 bases between the two ends. The CDR3: CASKPPGSGANVLTF. In DNA, the CDR3 is TGTGCCTCCAAGCCTCCGGGTTCTGGGGCCAACGTCCTGACTTTC.

V and J are TRBV30 and TRBJ2-7; D call uncertain. The ends were cut back, 3 bases at V and 6 bases at J, with 12 bases in the middle. Per the germline V gene, CDR1 is GTSNPN and CDR2 is SVGIG (reference sequence). The CDR3 sequence is 12 residues long. The CDR3 loop is CAWRYDLGEQYF. CDR3 in DNA: TGTGCCTGGAGATATGACTTGGGCGAGCAGTACTTC.

In its sample, this clonotype was seen a few times. This rearrangement joins TRBV12-3 or TRBV12-4 to TRBJ2-2; D ambiguous. V lost 6 bases and J lost 7, with 18 bases in between. This CDR3 spans 15 amino acids. CDR3 protein: CASSFLPLLDGELFF. The CDR3 region has the DNA TGTGCCAGCAGCTTTCTCCCCCTTTTGGACGGGGAGCTGTTTTTT.

The chain's CDR3 is CASSPGQRDQETQYF. In DNA, the CDR3 is TGTGCCAGCAGCCCCGGCCAGCGGGACCAAGAGACCCAGTACTTC. The chain links TRBV7-8 to TRBJ2-5, with a weak D call TRBD2 (6 bases). The CDR3 contains 15 residues. Germline CDR1 and CDR2: SGHVS and FQNEAQ. V was shortened by 5 bases and J by 0 bases, with 13 bases between the two germline ends.

This clonotype was picked up a small number of times. In DNA form, the CDR3 reads TGCAGTGCTGGGGGACAGGGAAAAAACGAGCAGTACTTC. Its translation is CSAGGQGKNEQYF. The chain links TRBV20-1 to TRBJ2-7; TRBD1 matches at 9 bases. Germline V lookup: CDR1 DFQATT, CDR2 SNEGSKA (reference sequence). V dropped 5 bases and J dropped 5; count of bases not matched to a gene: 7. This CDR3 has 13 residues.

The chain uses TRBV7-2 and TRBJ2-5; TRBD2 is a possible D gene (6 bases). CDR1 is SGHTA and CDR2 is FQGNSA in the germline V gene. The V end was cut by 4 bases, the J end by 5 bases, with 14 bases between. This CDR3 is 14 amino acids long. This chain's CDR3 is CASSSGLPHETQYF. The CDR3 coding sequence is TGTGCCAGCAGCTCGGGACTTCCGCACGAGACCCAGTACTTC.

J is TRBJ1-1 and V is TRBV11-2; 8 bases map to TRBD1. Looked up from germline, CDR1 is SGHAT and CDR2 is FQNNGV. Trimming cost V 5 bases and J 1 base; bases outside gene matches: 6. The CDR3 has 15 amino acids. CDR3 DNA: TGTGCCAGCAGCCCTCTGGACAGGGAGAACACTGAAGCTTTCTTT. Residues: CASSPLDRENTEAFF.

This clonotype was observed many times. The chain has TRBV11-2 and TRBJ1-1; no reliable D call. CDR3 length equals 14 residues. V lost 1 base and J 0 bases, leaving 6 bases between the germline ends. Germline V gene data show CDR1 as SGHAT and CDR2 as FQNNGV. The CDR3 sequence: CASSLGLMNTEAFF. CDR3 nucleotides: TGTGCCAGCAGCTTAGGGCTAATGAACACTGAAGCTTTCTTT.

This chain connects TRBV13 to TRBJ2-7; a weak D match, TRBD1 (6 bases). The germline gives CDR1 PRHDT, CDR2 FYEKMQ (reference sequence). V lost 6 bases to trimming and J lost 5 bases, with 23 bases between them. This CDR3 comprises 16 residues. The CDR3 here is CASSFPLGRGEDEQYF. CDR3 nucleotide sequence: TGTGCCAGCAGTTTCCCTCTAGGCAGGGGCGAGGACGAGCAGTACTTC.

This clonotype was seen many times. The V gene is TRBV7-9, the J gene TRBJ2-1; 10 nucleotides align to TRBD2. V trimming: 7 bases; J trimming: 7 bases; junction bases outside the gene matches: 10. This CDR3 comprises 15 residues. Per the germline V gene, CDR1 is SEHNR and CDR2 is FQNEAQ (reference sequence). For the CDR3, the DNA is TGTGCCAGCACCATCTGGCTAGCGGGAGTTAATGAGCAGTTCTTC. It translates to CASTIWLAGVNEQFF.

The chain recombines TRBV18 with TRBJ2-1; either TRBD1 or TRBD2 may supply D (5 bases each). Trimming removed 3 bases from V and 8 bases from J, with 14 bases in between. This CDR3 is built from 14 residues. Germline CDR1 is KGHSH and CDR2 is LQKENI. The CDR3 protein is CASSPLGPDDEQFF. CDR3 DNA: TGTGCCAGCTCACCTCTGGGACCCGATGATGAGCAGTTCTTC. Combining the CDR3 with reference TRBV18 and TRBJ2-1 gives the whole variable domain NAGVMQNPRHLVRRRGQEARLRCSPMKGHSHVYWYRQLPEEGLKFMVYLQKENIIDESGMPKERFSAEFPKEGPSILRIQQVVRGDSAAYFCASSPLGPDDEQFFGPGTRLTVL.

The chain uses TRBV11-1 and TRBJ2-2, with 10 bases aligning to TRBD2. Germline trimming cut 5 bases from V and 4 bases from J; bases unmatched to any gene: 19. This CDR3 spans 20 amino acids. Germline values: CDR1 SGHAT, CDR2 FQDESV (reference sequence). DNA for the CDR3: TGTGCCAGCAGCCCTCCCCGCAGCGGGAGGGCCCAAACGAGCACCGGGGAGCTGTTTTTT. This sequence encodes CASSPPRSGRAQTSTGELFF.

The table lists this clonotype with a few counts. The V and J genes are TRBV20-1 and TRBJ2-7; no clear D. Germline values: CDR1 DFQATT, CDR2 SNEGSKA (reference sequence). V was trimmed by 3 bases and J by 4 bases, leaving 4 bases between them. The CDR3 loop spans 10 amino acids. The CDR3 bases are TGCAGTGCTAGTCGGTACGAGCAGTACTTC. Encoded protein: CSASRYEQYF.

The chain is built from TRBV19 and TRBJ1-5, with D possibly TRBD1 on 5 matching bases. This CDR3 has 12 amino acids. The germline V gene has CDR1 LNHDA and CDR2 SQIVND (reference sequence). V was cut by 7 bases and J by 7 bases, with 11 bases left in between. The CDR3 nucleotides read TGTGCCAGTACCGGGGGGGTGCAGCCCCAGCATTTT. Translated: CASTGGVQPQHF.

The gene calls are TRBV27 and TRBJ1-1, with D possibly TRBD1 on 5 matching bases. CDR1 is MNHEY and CDR2 is SMNVEV in the germline V gene (reference sequence). The CDR3 runs to 14 residues. Trimming took 6 bases from V and 3 from J, leaving 14 bases between them. Here the CDR3 reads CASRPAPRDTEAFF. CDR3 bases: TGTGCCAGCAGACCAGCGCCCAGGGACACTGAAGCTTTCTTT.

This clonotype was seen only a few times. The chain has TRBV29-1 and TRBJ1-2; 8 nucleotides match TRBD1. CDR3 length: 14 residues. CDR1 SQVTM and CDR2 ANQGSEA come from the germline V gene. Trimming removed 4 bases from V and 4 bases from J; junction bases left unmatched: 8. CDR3 DNA: TGCAGCGTTGCCTTGGACAGGGAGGTCTATGGCTACACCTTC. Its translation is CSVALDREVYGYTF.

This clonotype was picked up a small number of times. This sequence joins TRBV5-1 and TRBJ2-1; D might be TRBD1 (5 bases). Looked up from germline, CDR1 is SGHRS and CDR2 is YFSETQ. Trimming cost V 5 bases and J 5 bases, with 8 bases left between them. The CDR3 spans 12 residues. In DNA, the CDR3 is TGCGCCAGCAGGGGGCAGGACAATGAGCAGTTCTTC. It translates to CASRGQDNEQFF.

This sequence joins TRBV6-2 or TRBV6-3 and TRBJ2-7; TRBD1 agrees at 10 bases. This CDR3 has 14 amino acids. Germline CDR1 is MNHEY and CDR2 is SVGEGT. V shed 5 bases, J shed 5 bases, and the junction held 6 bases outside the gene matches. As DNA, the CDR3 is TGTGCCAGCAGTCGAGACAGGGGGCTGAACGAGCAGTACTTC. Translating it yields CASSRDRGLNEQYF.

This clonotype was counted at least ten times. The chain is built from TRBV11-2 and TRBJ2-3; 8 positions match TRBD2. Germline loops: CDR1 SGHAT, CDR2 FQNNGV. V was pared by 7 bases and J by 8 bases, with 17 bases of the junction left unmatched. The CDR3 is 16 amino acids. CDR3 sequence: CASTLTTAGAWGTQYF. CDR3 in DNA: TGTGCCAGCACCCTTACTACAGCGGGAGCGTGGGGTACGCAGTATTTT. The variable domain in full, completed from reference TRBV11-2 and TRBJ2-3, reads EAGVAQSPRYKIIEKRQSVAFWCNPISGHATLYWYQQILGQGPKLLIQFQNNGVVDDSQLPKDRFSAERLKGVDSTLKIQPAKLEDSAVYLCASTLTTAGAWGTQYFGPGTRLTVL.

This clonotype came up a few times. The genes are TRBV30 and TRBJ2-3; D might be TRBD1 or TRBD2, each matching 6 bases. CDR3 length equals 14 residues. Germline CDR1 is GTSNPN and CDR2 is SVGIG (reference sequence). V was shortened by 1 base and J by 5 bases, with 13 bases between the two germline ends. The CDR3 DNA is TGTGCCTGGAGTGCCACCAAGGGGGGAGATACGCAGTATTTT. This encodes CAWSATKGGDTQYF.

This clonotype was counted many times. V and J are TRBV27 and TRBJ2-1; 14 bases align to TRBD2. The germline V gene has CDR1 MNHEY and CDR2 SMNVEV (reference sequence). The CDR3 totals 18 residues. V lost 4 bases, J lost 2 bases, and 7 bases stayed unmatched. The CDR3 region is CASSSEGLAGAPYNEQFF. CDR3 in DNA: TGTGCCAGCAGTTCTGAGGGACTAGCGGGGGCACCCTACAATGAGCAGTTCTTC.

This clonotype has only a few counts. The chain joins TRBV11-3 to TRBJ2-3; TRBD1 or TRBD2 may be the D gene (5 bases each). The CDR3 is made up of 13 amino acids. Germline loops: CDR1 SGHNT, CDR2 YENEEA. V dropped 5 bases and J dropped 14 bases, with 20 bases sitting between them. The CDR3 region is CASSTGPFNFGYF. The CDR3 coding sequence is TGTGCCAGCAGCACGGGGCCGTTCAATTTCGGGTATTTT. Combining the CDR3 with reference TRBV11-3 and TRBJ2-3 gives the whole variable domain EAGVVQSPRYKIIEKKQPVAFWCNPISGHNTLYWYLQNLGQGPELLIRYENEEAVDDSQLPKDRFSAERLKGVDSTLKIQPAELGDSAVYLCASSTGPFNFGYFGPGTRLTVL.